A single sample gave rise to the 23 T cell receptor beta chains below, sequenced in a study of OX40 agonist ivuxolimab in advanced cancers. Clones were sequenced by immunoSEQ multiplex PCR, and TCRdb holds only the in-frame ones, with some missing. The data show tens of thousands of clones, with 90% to 95% seen just once and around 25% held by the top ten. Sequencing used CD4+ or CD8+ T cells sorted from blood, obtained in a trial of the OX40 agonist ivuxolimab. The receptors come from an adult with an advanced solid tumor such as melanoma, head and neck, liver or kidney cancer.

This chain links TRBV10-1 with TRBJ2-3; 10 nucleotides line up with TRBD2. This CDR3 contains 16 residues. Germline V gene lookup returns CDR1 WNHNN and CDR2 SYGVQD (reference sequence). V gave up 3 bases and J gave up 2 bases; unmatched junction bases: 5. The CDR3 bases are TGCGCCAGCAGTGAAGCGGGAGGGGGGGACACAGATACGCAGTATTTT. Its protein product is CASSEAGGGDTDTQYF.

The gene calls are TRBV19 and TRBJ2-1; TRBD2 matches at 12 bases. Germline CDR1 is LNHDA and CDR2 is SQIVND (reference sequence). Trimming took 3 bases from V and 7 from J; bases not matched to a gene: 4. There are 15 residues in the CDR3. CDR3 protein: CASSMTSGSLNEQFF. The CDR3 nucleotides are TGTGCCAGTAGTATGACTAGCGGGAGTTTGAATGAGCAGTTCTTC.

The CDR3 spells CASSEGPPDSSYNEQFF. As DNA, the CDR3 is TGTGCCAGCAGTGAAGGACCACCAGACTCCTCCTACAATGAGCAGTTCTTC. The J gene is TRBJ2-1, the V gene TRBV2; the D is unclear. Germline CDR1 reads SNHLY; CDR2 reads FYNNEI. With 1 base removed from V and 0 bases from J, the gap between germline ends came to 13 bases. This CDR3 region has 17 residues. The whole variable domain, remainder taken from reference TRBV2 and TRBJ2-1, is EPEVTQTPSHQVTQMGQEVILRCVPISNHLYFYWYRQILGQKVEFLVSFYNNEISEKSEIFDDQFSVERPDGSNFTLKIRSTKLEDSAMYFCASSEGPPDSSYNEQFFGPGTRLTVL.

The rearrangement uses TRBV9 and TRBJ2-1; D unclear. The CDR3 totals 16 residues. In germline, CDR1 is SGDLS, CDR2 YYNGEE. V gave up 3 bases and J gave up 0 bases, with 13 bases separating them. In DNA, the CDR3 is TGTGCCAGCAGCGCCCCCACCGGAAGCTCCTACAATGAGCAGTTCTTC. Its translation is CASSAPTGSSYNEQFF.

The J gene is TRBJ2-3, the V gene TRBV7-9; 14 bases are a match to TRBD2. Germline lookup yields CDR1 SEHNR and CDR2 FQNEAQ (reference sequence). The CDR3 runs 17 residues. J was trimmed by 4 bases and V by 5 bases; bases with no gene match: 8. CDR3 residues: CASSSTTSGRAADTQYF. Written as DNA, the CDR3 is TGTGCCAGCAGCAGTACGACTAGCGGGAGGGCGGCAGATACGCAGTATTTT.

The chain recombines TRBV7-9 with TRBJ2-1; a possible D gene is TRBD2 (6 bases). From germline, CDR1 is SEHNR and CDR2 FQNEAQ (reference sequence). Deletions cut 5 bases from V and 0 bases from J, with 11 bases between. This CDR3 is built from 15 residues. The CDR3 sequence: CASSPRGSSYNEQFF. The CDR3 nucleotides read TGTGCCAGCAGCCCCCGGGGGAGCTCCTACAATGAGCAGTTCTTC.

The chain recombines TRBV27 with TRBJ2-3; no definite D call. Trimming cost V 5 bases and J 0 bases, with 18 bases left between them. CDR3 length equals 17 residues. Germline V gene sequence: CDR1 MNHEY, CDR2 SMNVEV (reference sequence). CDR3 coding DNA: TGTGCCAGCAGTCTCCAAAGGGCAGTAACTAGCACAGATACGCAGTATTTT. This translates into CASSLQRAVTSTDTQYF.

In DNA, the CDR3 is TGTGCCATCAGTGAGTCATATGGCTACACCTTC. Translating it yields CAISESYGYTF. The gene calls are TRBV10-3 and TRBJ1-2, with no clear D. V was shortened by 0 bases and J by 5 bases, with 1 base between the two germline ends. The CDR3 is made up of 11 amino acids. Germline V gives CDR1 ENHRY, CDR2 SYGVKD.

This clone showed up just a few times. The chain is built from TRBV23-1 and TRBJ2-7; D gene unclear. TRBV23-1 is assigned to the ORF class and has an uncertain function. This CDR3 spans 16 amino acids. V lost 8 bases and J 3 bases, leaving 23 bases between the germline ends. The CDR3: CASPAGDGRSLYEQYF. CDR3 DNA sequence: TGCGCCAGCCCAGCTGGAGATGGCAGGTCCCTCTACGAGCAGTACTTC.

The rearrangement links TRBV7-9 to TRBJ2-2; 8 bases are a match to TRBD2. Germline V lookup: CDR1 SEHNR, CDR2 FQNEAQ (reference sequence). V gave up 4 bases and J gave up 2 bases; unmatched junction bases: 3. The CDR3 loop spans 15 amino acids. The CDR3 region has the DNA TGTGCCAGCAGCTCACTAGCGGCAAACACCGGGGAGCTGTTTTTT. It translates to CASSSLAANTGELFF.

This chain joins TRBV11-3 and TRBJ1-1, with 7 bases matching TRBD1. Germline CDR1 and CDR2: SGHNT and YENEEA. V lost 5 bases to trimming and J lost 6 bases; unmatched junction nucleotides: 6. The CDR3 consists of 13 residues. The CDR3 DNA reads TGTGCCAGCAGCCTGACAGGGTACGCTGAAGCTTTCTTT. This sequence encodes CASSLTGYAEAFF.

The chain couples TRBV28 to TRBJ2-7, with 9 bases lining up with TRBD1. The CDR3 has 14 residues. V dropped 3 bases and J dropped 5; count of bases not matched to a gene: 5. The germline V gene has CDR1 MDHEN and CDR2 SYDVKM. CDR3 DNA: TGTGCCAGCAGTTTTACAGGGGGCCCCCACGAGCAGTACTTC. Translated, it gives CASSFTGGPHEQYF.

The rearrangement links TRBV27 to TRBJ2-7; TRBD1 aligns across 8 bases. The V segment lost 4 bases and the J segment 3 bases; nucleotides outside the gene matches: 2. The CDR3 runs to 13 residues. Per the germline V gene, CDR1 is MNHEY and CDR2 is SMNVEV (reference sequence). The CDR3 region is CASSYGTGYEQYF. CDR3 DNA sequence: TGTGCCAGCAGTTATGGGACAGGCTACGAGCAGTACTTC.

J is TRBJ2-6 and V is TRBV28, with D uncertain. CDR3 length: 14 amino acids. Deletions cut 6 bases from V and 1 base from J, with 7 bases between. CDR1 is MDHEN and CDR2 is SYDVKM in the germline V gene. The CDR3 loop is CASRAVSGANVLTF. CDR3 coding DNA: TGTGCCAGCAGGGCGGTTTCTGGGGCCAACGTCCTGACTTTC.

Only a few counts were recorded for this clone. V and J are TRBV9 and TRBJ1-1; possibly TRBD1 for D (5 bases). The CDR3 has 16 amino acids. The germline CDR1 and CDR2 sequences are SGDLS and YYNGEE. V lost 6 bases and J lost 0, with 18 bases in between. The CDR3 sequence is CASTEWAGTMNTEAFF. CDR3 bases: TGTGCCAGCACCGAATGGGCAGGGACCATGAACACTGAAGCTTTCTTT.

In this sample, this clone turned up once. The J gene is TRBJ2-5, the V gene TRBV15; no firm D call. Germline values: CDR1 LNHNV, CDR2 YYDKDF (reference sequence). The ends were cut back, 0 bases at V and 3 bases at J, with 8 bases in the middle. The CDR3 contains 14 residues. The CDR3 DNA reads TGTGCCACCAGCAGAGATCTAGGCGAAGAGACCCAGTACTTC. Protein sequence: CATSRDLGEETQYF.

The chain couples TRBV27 to TRBJ2-7; D unresolved. The CDR3 sequence is 17 residues long. The V end was cut by 3 bases, the J end by 3 bases, with 21 bases between. CDR1 MNHEY and CDR2 SMNVEV come from the germline V gene (reference sequence). The CDR3 spells CASSLRWGPTSYYEQYF. The CDR3 DNA reads as TGTGCCAGCAGTTTGCGGTGGGGTCCAACCAGTTACTACGAGCAGTACTTC.

The J gene is TRBJ2-2, the V gene TRBV27; D not resolved. V lost 4 bases, J lost 4 bases, and 13 bases lay in between. The CDR3 loop spans 15 amino acids. Germline lookup yields CDR1 MNHEY and CDR2 SMNVEV (reference sequence). The CDR3 sequence: CASSSWRKGTGELFF. For the CDR3, the DNA is TGTGCCAGCAGTTCGTGGCGTAAGGGCACCGGGGAGCTGTTTTTT.

This chain connects TRBV27 to TRBJ1-2, with 9 bases fitting TRBD1. This CDR3 comprises 18 residues. Germline CDR1 reads MNHEY; CDR2 reads SMNVEV (reference sequence). V was clipped by 7 bases and J by 1 base; unmatched bases: 16. The CDR3 nucleotides read TGTGCCAGCACCAAACAAACATCCGGGACAGGGAATAACTATGGCTACACCTTC. Translation gives CASTKQTSGTGNNYGYTF.

This chain links TRBV7-8 with TRBJ2-3, with TRBD2 matching over 7 bases. This CDR3 region has 16 residues. The V segment lost 1 base and the J segment 2 bases; nucleotides outside the gene matches: 6. CDR1 is SGHVS and CDR2 is FQNEAQ in the germline V gene. DNA of the CDR3: TGTGCCAGCAGCTTAGACCTGCGGGAGTACACAGATACGCAGTATTTT. Encoded protein: CASSLDLREYTDTQYF. Complete variable domain (other parts from reference TRBV7-8 and TRBJ2-3): GAGVSQSPRYKVAKRGQDVALRCDPISGHVSLFWYQQALGQGPEFLTYFQNEAQLDKSGLPSDRFFAERPEGSVSTLKIQRTQQEDSAVYLCASSLDLREYTDTQYFGPGTRLTVL.

This clone was seen a few times. This specimen includes other DNA sequences encoding the same CDR3. The V and J genes are TRBV4-1 and TRBJ2-7; no definite D call. The CDR3 contains 14 residues. CDR1 is MGHRA, CDR2 YSYEKL, per germline. With 1 base removed from V and 2 bases from J, the gap between germline ends came to 9 bases. The CDR3 DNA sequence: TGCGCCAGCAGCCAAGGCCACGGAGCCTACGAGCAGTACTTC. Its protein product is CASSQGHGAYEQYF.

The chain carries TRBV4-3 and TRBJ1-1; D might be TRBD1 (6 bases). Trimming cost V 0 bases and J 5 bases, with 16 bases left between them. CDR3 size: 16 residues. Germline CDR1 LGHNA, CDR2 YSLEER. CDR3 sequence (DNA): TGCGCCAGCAGCCAAGATCATCAGGGGTGGAGGACTGAAGCTTTCTTT. The encoded protein is CASSQDHQGWRTEAFF.

The rearrangement joins TRBV11-2 to TRBJ2-7, with D possibly being TRBD2 (5 bases). The CDR3 spans 15 residues. The germline CDR1 and CDR2 sequences are SGHAT and FQNNGV. V lost 1 base to trimming and J lost 2 bases, with 12 bases between them. CDR3 region: CASSLVGSATYEQYF. In DNA, the CDR3 is TGTGCCAGCAGCTTAGTAGGGAGTGCCACCTACGAGCAGTACTTC.